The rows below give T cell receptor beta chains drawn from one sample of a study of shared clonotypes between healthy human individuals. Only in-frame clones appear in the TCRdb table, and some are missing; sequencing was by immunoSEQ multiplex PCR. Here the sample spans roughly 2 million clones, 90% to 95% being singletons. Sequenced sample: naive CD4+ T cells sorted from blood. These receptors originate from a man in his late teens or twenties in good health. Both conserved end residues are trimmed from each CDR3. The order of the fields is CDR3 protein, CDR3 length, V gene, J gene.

CDR3 protein: ASSPRGTETQY; CDR3 length: 11; V gene: TRBV18; J gene: TRBJ2-5
CDR3 protein: ASSVAAGQGAGEAF; CDR3 length: 14; V gene: TRBV9; J gene: TRBJ1-1
CDR3 protein: ASSARRSKNTEAF; CDR3 length: 13; V gene: TRBV6-4; J gene: TRBJ1-1
CDR3 protein: AIRASQETQY; CDR3 length: 10; V gene: TRBV10-3; J gene: TRBJ2-5
CDR3 protein: ATTPGAGAQYEQY; CDR3 length: 13; V gene: TRBV15; J gene: TRBJ2-7
CDR3 protein: ASTEGGSNYGYT; CDR3 length: 12; V gene: TRBV28; J gene: TRBJ1-2
CDR3 protein: ASSPGGFRGTVGEQY; CDR3 length: 15; V gene: TRBV7-2; J gene: TRBJ2-7
CDR3 protein: ASSPQIGEAF; CDR3 length: 10; V gene: TRBV18; J gene: TRBJ1-1
CDR3 protein: ASRSLGAQH; CDR3 length: 9; V gene: TRBV2; J gene: TRBJ1-5
CDR3 protein: ASSDPGRGYGYT; CDR3 length: 12; V gene: TRBV6-1; J gene: TRBJ1-2
CDR3 protein: ASSLAGEVRETQY; CDR3 length: 13; V gene: TRBV5-1; J gene: TRBJ2-5
CDR3 protein: ASSGIGPRTEAF; CDR3 length: 12; V gene: TRBV6-1; J gene: TRBJ1-1
CDR3 protein: ASRQGGELF; CDR3 length: 9; V gene: TRBV6-4; J gene: TRBJ2-2
CDR3 protein: ASSLAPTGSGRRGDTQY; CDR3 length: 17; V gene: TRBV7-2; J gene: TRBJ2-3
CDR3 protein: ASSEGGQGIDTQY; CDR3 length: 13; V gene: TRBV28; J gene: TRBJ2-3
CDR3 protein: ASSYGGFYGYT; CDR3 length: 11; V gene: TRBV6-5; J gene: TRBJ1-2
CDR3 protein: ASSPPSLNTEAF; CDR3 length: 12; V gene: TRBV18; J gene: TRBJ1-1
CDR3 protein: AISATQGLENNEQF; CDR3 length: 14; V gene: TRBV10-3; J gene: TRBJ2-1
CDR3 protein: ASSATDGIYGYT; CDR3 length: 12; V gene: TRBV9; J gene: TRBJ1-2
CDR3 protein: ASSQGVDTQY; CDR3 length: 10; V gene: TRBV4-1; J gene: TRBJ2-3
CDR3 protein: ASSENRSFEKLF; CDR3 length: 12; V gene: TRBV2; J gene: TRBJ1-4
CDR3 protein: SVGTGSTDTQY; CDR3 length: 11; V gene: TRBV29-1; J gene: TRBJ2-3
CDR3 protein: AISGYLRTEAF; CDR3 length: 11; V gene: TRBV10-3; J gene: TRBJ1-1
CDR3 protein: ASSSSPGLAGIKVTDTQY; CDR3 length: 18; V gene: TRBV2; J gene: TRBJ2-3
CDR3 protein: ASSAGFSGANVLT; CDR3 length: 13; V gene: TRBV18; J gene: TRBJ2-6
CDR3 protein: ASSRTGGFYEQY; CDR3 length: 12; V gene: TRBV19; J gene: TRBJ2-7
CDR3 protein: ASSIMVNSYNSPLH; CDR3 length: 14; V gene: TRBV19; J gene: TRBJ1-6
CDR3 protein: ASSFQTGSNSPLH; CDR3 length: 13; V gene: TRBV7-8; J gene: TRBJ1-6
CDR3 protein: ASSDQGKNIQY; CDR3 length: 11; V gene: TRBV2; J gene: TRBJ2-4
CDR3 protein: ASSFLGGTNNEQF; CDR3 length: 13; V gene: TRBV6-5; J gene: TRBJ2-1
CDR3 protein: ASSPPGGPDTQY; CDR3 length: 12; V gene: TRBV18; J gene: TRBJ2-3
CDR3 protein: ASSLPSGNSYEQY; CDR3 length: 13; V gene: TRBV5-4; J gene: TRBJ2-7
CDR3 protein: ASSFRENTGELF; CDR3 length: 12; V gene: TRBV27; J gene: TRBJ2-2
CDR3 protein: ASSLETPVGYGYT; CDR3 length: 13; V gene: TRBV28; J gene: TRBJ1-2
CDR3 protein: ASSLVRSSAF; CDR3 length: 10; V gene: TRBV7-2; J gene: TRBJ1-1
CDR3 protein: ASRRQQGNNEKLF; CDR3 length: 13; V gene: TRBV6-1; J gene: TRBJ1-4
CDR3 protein: ASSLGSLPTDTQY; CDR3 length: 13; V gene: TRBV11-2; J gene: TRBJ2-3
CDR3 protein: ASSAYGGEQF; CDR3 length: 10; V gene: TRBV7-3; J gene: TRBJ2-1
CDR3 protein: ASSRGPGSNQPQH; CDR3 length: 13; V gene: TRBV19; J gene: TRBJ1-5
CDR3 protein: ASSLQGLGKQY; CDR3 length: 11; V gene: TRBV10-1; J gene: TRBJ2-7
CDR3 protein: ASSLALGLAGITDTQY; CDR3 length: 16; V gene: TRBV7-9; J gene: TRBJ2-3
CDR3 protein: ASSLAGALGAF; CDR3 length: 11; V gene: TRBV5-4; J gene: TRBJ1-1
CDR3 protein: ASSLGTSTETQY; CDR3 length: 12; V gene: TRBV5-5; J gene: TRBJ2-5
CDR3 protein: ASGGGRPNEKLF; CDR3 length: 12; V gene: TRBV12-5; J gene: TRBJ1-4
CDR3 protein: ASSQGGLGYNEQF; CDR3 length: 13; V gene: TRBV4-1; J gene: TRBJ2-1
CDR3 protein: AWSVEGSRY; CDR3 length: 9; V gene: TRBV30; J gene: TRBJ2-4
CDR3 protein: ASSLGGTSGRGTYEQY; CDR3 length: 16; V gene: TRBV7-2; J gene: TRBJ2-7
CDR3 protein: ASSPMTGAFGNTIY; CDR3 length: 14; V gene: TRBV18; J gene: TRBJ1-3
CDR3 protein: ASSVQRESEQY; CDR3 length: 11; V gene: TRBV5-1; J gene: TRBJ2-7
CDR3 protein: ASSEALPRQQY; CDR3 length: 11; V gene: TRBV10-2; J gene: TRBJ2-7
CDR3 protein: ASSPGFGNEKLF; CDR3 length: 12; V gene: TRBV18; J gene: TRBJ1-4